This TCR beta chain was identified in a study of OX40 agonist ivuxolimab in advanced cancers. Study-level information: Patients assigned to dose escalation were diagnosed with hepatocellular carcinoma, melanoma, renal cell or head and neck cancer. The mean age was roughly 60 years, ranging from roughly 23 to 79, with about 87% of participants male. Notes on the study in general: On average, CD8+ T cells showed a greater number of expanded clones than CD4+. At doses 0.1 to 3.0 mg/kg, CD4+ and CD8+ clones expanded.

About this clone: Its antigen is still unknown.

The trim removed 0 bases at V and 1 base at J, leaving 3 bases unmatched. The CDR3 totals 16 residues. Looked up from germline, CDR1 is KGHSH and CDR2 is LQKENI. The protocol was immunoSEQ multiplex PCR, while the TCRdb copy is restricted to in-frame clones and leaves out a portion. Of 70,000 to 85,000 clones detected, around 81% appear once; the ten largest clones hold 5.5% to 6%. The chain uses TRBV18 and TRBJ2-3; 8 nucleotides agree with TRBD2. This TCR was recovered from an adult with an advanced solid tumor such as melanoma, head and neck, liver or kidney cancer. Sample: CD4+ or CD8+ T cells sorted from blood, taken in a trial of the OX40 agonist ivuxolimab. The CDR3 DNA sequence: TGTGCCAGCTCACCACCGATGCGGGGGGGCACAGATACGCAGTATTTT. It is translated as CASSPPMRGGTDTQYF. The full variable domain, in which reference TRBV18 and TRBJ2-3 provide the parts outside the CDR3, is NAGVMQNPRHLVRRRGQEARLRCSPMKGHSHVYWYRQLPEEGLKFMVYLQKENIIDESGMPKERFSAEFPKEGPSILRIQQVVRGDSAAYFCASSPPMRGGTDTQYFGPGTRLTVL.